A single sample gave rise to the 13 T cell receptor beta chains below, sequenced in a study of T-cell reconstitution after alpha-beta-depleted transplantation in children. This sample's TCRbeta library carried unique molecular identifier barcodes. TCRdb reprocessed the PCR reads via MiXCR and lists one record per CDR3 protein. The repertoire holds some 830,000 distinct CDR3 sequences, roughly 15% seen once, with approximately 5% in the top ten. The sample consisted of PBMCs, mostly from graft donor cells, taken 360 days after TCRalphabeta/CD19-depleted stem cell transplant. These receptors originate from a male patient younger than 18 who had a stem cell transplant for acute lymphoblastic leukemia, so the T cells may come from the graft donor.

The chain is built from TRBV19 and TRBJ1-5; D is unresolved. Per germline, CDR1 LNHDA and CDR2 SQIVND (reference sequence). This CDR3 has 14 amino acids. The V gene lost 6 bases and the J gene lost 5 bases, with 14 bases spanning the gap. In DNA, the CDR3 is TGTGCCAGTAGCCCGTGGTTGGACGATCAGCCCCAGCATTTT. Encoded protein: CASSPWLDDQPQHF.

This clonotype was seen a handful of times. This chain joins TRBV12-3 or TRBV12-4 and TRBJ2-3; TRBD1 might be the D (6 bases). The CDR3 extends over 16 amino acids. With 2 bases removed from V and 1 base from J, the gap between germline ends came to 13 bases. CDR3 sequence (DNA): TGTGCCAGCAGTTTACCCCTGGGGGCGCGCACAGATACGCAGTATTTT. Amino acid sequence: CASSLPLGARTDTQYF.

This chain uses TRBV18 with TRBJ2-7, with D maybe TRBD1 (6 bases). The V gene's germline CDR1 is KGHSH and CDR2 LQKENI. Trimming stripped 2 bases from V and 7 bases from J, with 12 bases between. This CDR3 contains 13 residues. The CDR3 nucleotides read TGTGCCAGCTCACCAAACAGGGACAATGAGCAGTACTTC. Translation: CASSPNRDNEQYF.

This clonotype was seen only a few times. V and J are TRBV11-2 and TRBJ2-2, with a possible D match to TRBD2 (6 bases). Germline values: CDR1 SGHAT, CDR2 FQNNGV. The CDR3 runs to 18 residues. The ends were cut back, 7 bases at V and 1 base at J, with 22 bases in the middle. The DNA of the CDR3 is TGTGCCAGCACTCTCCGAGCCCGGTGGGGACTGAACACCGGGGAGCTGTTTTTT. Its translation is CASTLRARWGLNTGELFF.

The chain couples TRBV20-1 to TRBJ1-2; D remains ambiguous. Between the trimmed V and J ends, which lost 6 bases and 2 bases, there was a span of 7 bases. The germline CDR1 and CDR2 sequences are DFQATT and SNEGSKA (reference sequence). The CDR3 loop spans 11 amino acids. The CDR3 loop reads CSAFLNYGYTF. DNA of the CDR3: TGCAGTGCCTTCCTAAACTATGGCTACACCTTC.

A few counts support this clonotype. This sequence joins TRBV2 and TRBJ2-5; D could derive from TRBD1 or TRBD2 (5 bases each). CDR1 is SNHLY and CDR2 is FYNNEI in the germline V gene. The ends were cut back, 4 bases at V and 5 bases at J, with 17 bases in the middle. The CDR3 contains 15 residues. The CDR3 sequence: CASSANRDDGETQYF. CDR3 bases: TGTGCCAGCAGTGCAAACCGGGACGACGGGGAGACCCAGTACTTC.

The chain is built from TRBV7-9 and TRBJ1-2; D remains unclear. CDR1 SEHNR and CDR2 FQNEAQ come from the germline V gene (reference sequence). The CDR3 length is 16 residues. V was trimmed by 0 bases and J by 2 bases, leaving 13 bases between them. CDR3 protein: CASSLANEGRNYGYTF. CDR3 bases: TGTGCCAGCAGCTTAGCGAATGAAGGGAGGAACTATGGCTACACCTTC.

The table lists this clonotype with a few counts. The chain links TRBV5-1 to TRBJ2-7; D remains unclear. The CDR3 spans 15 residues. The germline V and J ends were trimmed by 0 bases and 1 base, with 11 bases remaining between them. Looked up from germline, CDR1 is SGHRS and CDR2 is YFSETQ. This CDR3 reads CASSLGPLGSYEQYF. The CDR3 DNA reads TGCGCCAGCAGCTTGGGGCCGCTGGGGTCCTACGAGCAGTACTTC.

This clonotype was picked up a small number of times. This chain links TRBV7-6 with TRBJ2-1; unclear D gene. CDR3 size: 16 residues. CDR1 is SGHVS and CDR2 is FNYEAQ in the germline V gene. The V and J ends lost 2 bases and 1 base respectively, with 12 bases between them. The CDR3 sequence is CASSLRPKGSYNEQFF. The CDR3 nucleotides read TGTGCCAGCAGCTTACGGCCCAAAGGGTCCTACAATGAGCAGTTCTTC.

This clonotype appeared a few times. CDR3 sequence reads: CASSFRGTYSGNTIYF. In nucleotides, the CDR3 is TGTGCCAGCAGTTTCAGGGGGACCTACTCTGGAAACACCATATATTTT. This chain connects TRBV12-3 or TRBV12-4 to TRBJ1-3; TRBD1 matches 7 bases. V gave up 3 bases and J gave up 0 bases; unmatched junction bases: 5. CDR3 length: 16 amino acids.

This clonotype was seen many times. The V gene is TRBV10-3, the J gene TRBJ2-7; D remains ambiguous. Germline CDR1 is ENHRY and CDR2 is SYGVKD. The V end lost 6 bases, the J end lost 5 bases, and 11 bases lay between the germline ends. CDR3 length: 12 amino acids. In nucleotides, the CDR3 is TGTGCCATCAGCGGAGACGGGCACGAGCAGTACTTC. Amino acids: CAISGDGHEQYF.

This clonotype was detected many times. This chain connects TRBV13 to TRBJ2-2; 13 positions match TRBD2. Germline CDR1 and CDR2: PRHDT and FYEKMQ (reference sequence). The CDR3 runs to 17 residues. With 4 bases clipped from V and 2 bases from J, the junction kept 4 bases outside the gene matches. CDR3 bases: TGTGCCAGCAGCTGGGGACTAGCGGGGCCAAACACCGGGGAGCTGTTTTTT. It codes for CASSWGLAGPNTGELFF.

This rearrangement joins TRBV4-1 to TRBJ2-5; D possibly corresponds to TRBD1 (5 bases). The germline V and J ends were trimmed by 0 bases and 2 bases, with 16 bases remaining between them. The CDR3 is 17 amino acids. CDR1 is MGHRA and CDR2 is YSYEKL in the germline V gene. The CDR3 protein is CASSQDMPGLHQETQYF. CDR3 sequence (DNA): TGCGCCAGCAGCCAAGATATGCCAGGGCTACATCAAGAGACCCAGTACTTC.